The 10 T cell receptor beta chains presented below share a single source sample, sequenced in a study of blood T cell repertoires in COVID-19. Here immunoSEQ multiplex PCR was the method, and the copy in TCRdb shows in-frame clones only, minus some. The sample lists fewer than 350,000 clones, around 90% occurring once. The specimen was PBMCs or T cells enriched from blood (not recorded which). Receptors originate from a man aged 60 to 69 who had recovered from COVID-19.

The chain links TRBV10-1 to TRBJ2-2, with D possibly being TRBD2 (5 bases). Per germline, CDR1 WNHNN and CDR2 SYGVQD (reference sequence). The CDR3 is made up of 14 amino acids. The ends were cut back, 4 bases at V and 5 bases at J, with 11 bases in the middle. CDR3 in DNA: TGCGCCAGCAGTGCTCGGCGGGTAACCGGGGAGCTGTTTTTT. Its protein is CASSARRVTGELFF.

V is TRBV5-1 and J is TRBJ1-5, with D tentatively TRBD1 (6 bases). Germline V gene lookup returns CDR1 SGHRS and CDR2 YFSETQ. CDR3 length: 15 residues. The germline V and J ends were trimmed by 4 bases and 3 bases, with 14 bases remaining between them. CDR3 bases: TGCGCCAGCAGCCTCGGGACAAATAACAATCAGCCCCAGCATTTT. Protein sequence: CASSLGTNNNQPQHF. Full variable domain (outside the CDR3, taken from reference TRBV5-1 and TRBJ1-5): KAGVTQTPRYLIKTRGQQVTLSCSPISGHRSVSWYQQTPGQGLQFLFEYFSETQRNKGNFPGRFSGRQFSNSRSEMNVSTLELGDSALYLCASSLGTNNNQPQHFGDGTRLSIL.

The rearrangement links TRBV11-3 to TRBJ2-3; 7 bases match TRBD2. The length of the CDR3 is 15 residues. Trimming took 5 bases from V and 0 from J; bases not matched to a gene: 5. Germline CDR1 SGHNT, CDR2 YENEEA. The DNA of the CDR3 is TGTGCCAGCAGCCTGACTAGCTCTAGCACAGATACGCAGTATTTT. Its translation is CASSLTSSSTDTQYF.

The chain carries TRBV28 and TRBJ2-7; 7 bases are shared with TRBD1. The germline V gene encodes CDR1 MDHEN and CDR2 SYDVKM. CDR3 length equals 17 residues. V was clipped by 4 bases and J by 0 bases; unmatched bases: 12. CDR3 bases: TGTGCCAGCAGTTCCGCTTTTCCGGGACAGTTCTCCTACGAGCAGTACTTC. Amino acids: CASSSAFPGQFSYEQYF.

This rearrangement joins TRBV11-2 to TRBJ2-1, with 14 bases lining up with TRBD2. The CDR3 runs to 17 residues. The V segment lost 5 bases and the J segment 8 bases; nucleotides outside the gene matches: 11. Germline V CDR1 and CDR2: SGHAT, FQNNGV. DNA for the CDR3: TGTGCCAGCAGCCTACGCTATAGGACTAGCGGGAGGCATGAGCAGTTCTTC. It translates to CASSLRYRTSGRHEQFF. The full variable domain, completed using reference TRBV11-2 and TRBJ2-1, is EAGVAQSPRYKIIEKRQSVAFWCNPISGHATLYWYQQILGQGPKLLIQFQNNGVVDDSQLPKDRFSAERLKGVDSTLKIQPAKLEDSAVYLCASSLRYRTSGRHEQFFGPGTRLTVL.

V gene TRBV4-1 combines with J gene TRBJ2-1; 11 bases agree with TRBD2. V shed 2 bases and J 1 base; nucleotides not matched to a gene: 10. The CDR3 consists of 19 residues. CDR1 and CDR2 (germline): MGHRA, YSYEKL. The DNA for the CDR3 is TGCGCCAGCAGCCAAACCGGGACTAGCGGACCCTTATCCTACAATGAGCAGTTCTTC. It codes for CASSQTGTSGPLSYNEQFF.

The chain employs TRBV6-5 and TRBJ1-5; D is ambiguous. This CDR3 region has 14 residues. The V end was cut by 5 bases, the J end by 6 bases, with 14 bases between. CDR1 MNHEY and CDR2 SVGAGI come from the germline V gene. The CDR3 DNA sequence: TGTGCCAGCAGTCAACCGGGAGCTCTTCAGCCCCAGCATTTT. It is translated as CASSQPGALQPQHF.

The CDR3 loop reads CASKPGQGGQPQHF. In nucleotides, the CDR3 is TGTGCCAGCAAACCGGGACAGGGAGGTCAGCCCCAGCATTTT. The gene calls are TRBV28 and TRBJ1-5, with TRBD1 identical over 9 bases. CDR1 MDHEN and CDR2 SYDVKM come from the germline V gene. The J segment lost 6 bases and the V segment lost 7 bases, leaving 7 bases of the junction unmatched. This CDR3 is built from 14 residues.

The chain links TRBV19 to TRBJ1-4, with D tentatively TRBD1 (5 bases). V gave up 5 bases and J gave up 8 bases, with 21 bases separating them. Germline CDR1 and CDR2: LNHDA and SQIVND (reference sequence). This CDR3 spans 16 amino acids. The CDR3 DNA is TGTGCCAGTAGTCCCCCCCTGGGCAGGGTCGACGAAAAACTGTTTTTT. Its protein product is CASSPPLGRVDEKLFF.

The chain recombines TRBV7-2 with TRBJ1-4, with D possibly matching TRBD1 (6 bases). V was shortened by 4 bases and J by 7 bases, with 19 bases between the two germline ends. Germline V gene sequence: CDR1 SGHTA, CDR2 FQGNSA. There are 16 residues in the CDR3. The CDR3 coding sequence is TGTGCCAGCAGCTCCCAGGGGAGTGGGTTTAGTGAAAAACTGTTTTTT. Translation gives CASSSQGSGFSEKLFF.